This T cell receptor (beta chain) is from a study of graft-versus-host responses after intestinal transplantation. Findings and limits, study-wide: Graft-donor T cell macrochimerism coincided with high graft-versus-host to host-versus-graft clonal ratios in allografts. In recipient marrow, GvH clones were found, and some appeared first in ileum or blood. Early post-transplant falls in HvG clones accompanied the peak levels of circulating GvH clones.

This table comes from immunoSEQ multiplex PCR, and its TCRdb copy is limited to in-frame clones, with some not included. The table has some 70,000 clones, roughly 84% seen once. Worth noting for this clone: Its antigen remains unidentified.

The origin of this receptor is a human donor who was the organ donor for an intestinal transplant. The sequencing here drew on unstimulated CD8+ T cells sorted from spleen or lymph node cells, taken before transplant.

In DNA form, the CDR3 reads TGTGCCAGCAGTTACTCTATTCCCAGAAAGTATGGCTACACCTTC. It is translated as CASSYSIPRKYGYTF. The J gene is TRBJ1-2, the V gene TRBV6-5; no reliable D call. The CDR3 runs to 15 residues. Germline V gene sequence: CDR1 MNHEY, CDR2 SVGAGI. Deletions cut 0 bases from V and 5 bases from J, with 13 bases between.